Sequencing of this T cell receptor (beta chain) was carried out in a study of T cell responses to AZD1222 COVID-19 vaccine (dated by TCRdb to the early 2020s). Describing the broader study: AZD1222 recipients whose second dose came at about 4 weeks and those whose second dose came at about 12 weeks were combined into one group, since spike-specific TCR depth and breadth did not differ between the two schedules. A total of 230 to 250 trial participants underwent TCR sequencing, of whom approximately 200 had received two doses of AZD1222 and 26 had received two doses of the MenACWY control vaccine. Trial participants were enrolled by age into subgroups of 18-55, 56-69 and 70-plus years, and around 150, 29 and 61 TCR-sequenced participants, respectively, were included in these subgroups.

The paper as a whole reports these results and caveats: Participants were mostly white British and included more females than males, and it was suggested by the authors that clonal diversity may have been underestimated. The vaccine-associated CD4 TCRs covered the entire spike protein, and the dominant responses fell in regions 160-218 and 743-854. After two AZD1222 doses, both the breadth and the depth of spike-specific TCRs were significantly higher than at day 0 and than in MenACWY recipients. Only five to seven AZD1222 recipients were SARS-CoV-2 seropositive at baseline, limiting conclusions about previously exposed vaccinees. Because no day 14 peak-response samples were available, repertoires were characterized only after the peak T cell response. Reportedly, close to half of the unique spike-specific TCRs recognized epitopes lying outside the regions that are mutated in the B.1.351 and B.1.1.7 variants. The 56-69-year group was small, and its depth increase did not reach significance, likely because of low power.

Taken with the paper, the label for time point translates to: baseline before first vaccination. Vaccinee samples came from UK trials COV001 and COV002, including a single-blind randomized controlled phase 2/3 trial of AZD1222 (ChAdOx1 nCoV-19) in healthy adults. For TCRbeta chain sequencing, PBMC samples from trial participants were taken at day 0 and at day 28 after the second dose. The CDR3 regions of human TCRbeta chains were subjected to immunosequencing. The original pipeline was this. TCRs in the repertoires were compared against a reference library of SARS-CoV-2-specific TCRs that had been generated with the MIRA antigen-specificity platform. Breadth meant the fraction of unique TCRs that were SARS-CoV-2-associated, whereas depth meant the fraction of total T cells that were SARS-CoV-2-associated. Using the MIRA data, every spike-specific TCR was mapped to the spike region that the TCR reacted to and assigned to either a CD4 or a CD8 class. Log10-transformed breadth and depth values were compared by one-way ANOVA with Sidak's multiple comparisons tests. TCRdb took over this immuneACCESS table, retaining in-frame rearrangements with V and J assigned. Such tables are incomplete; in checked studies, under half of the missing clones stem from an unresolved V gene, and the remainder is unexplained. V, J and clone size reflect that table, while D and trimming were determined from the DNA. The table for this sample lists fewer than 200,000 clones; roughly 92% of them were counted only once. Jointly, the top ten make up approximately 1.4% of the sample.

This clone was observed a few times. Its antigen target is currently unknown. The sample holds no much larger clone one base away, and base qualities are not on file. The CDR3 measures 14 amino acids from cysteine to phenylalanine. Just CDR3 DNA is preserved here, 42 bases in frame from base 1. The germline V gene provides CDR1 SNHLY and CDR2 FYNNEI. V loses 1 base of germline sequence and J loses 5 bases, and the interval between the two ends is 11 bases. The clonotype was recovered from an adult in good health. This chain is built from TRBV2 and TRBJ1-2, with a weak D call of TRBD1 (5 bases match). The sample here was peripheral blood, taken on day 0 of AZD1222 vaccination. The nucleotide sequence is TGTGCCAGCAGTGAAGAGGGGAAAGGGTATGGCTACACCTTC. Its protein is CASSEEGKGYGYTF.